One sample yielded the 24 T cell receptor beta chains listed below, sequenced in a study of chemoradiotherapy in HPV16-positive cancers. Sequencing was performed with immunoSEQ multiplex PCR; in TCRdb, only in-frame clones are kept and a portion is missing. Of 7,500 to 8,000 clones in the sample, 80% were seen once. Sampling was conducted from a patient who underwent chemoradiotherapy. The source is a human donor with HPV-associated anogenital cancer.

The gene calls are TRBV6-1 and TRBJ2-2; TRBD1 might be the D (5 bases). CDR3 length: 13 amino acids. Germline CDR1 and CDR2: MNHNS and SASEGT. Trimming left V 6 bases short and J 4 bases short, with 9 bases between. This CDR3 is CASRAQGTGELFF. The CDR3 bases are TGTGCCAGCAGGGCCCAGGGCACCGGGGAGCTGTTTTTT.

This clone was recorded a few times. This chain joins TRBV14 and TRBJ1-1; D not resolved. Between the trimmed V and J ends, which lost 1 base and 4 bases, there was a span of 7 bases. CDR1 is SGHDN and CDR2 is FVKESK in the germline V gene. The CDR3 contains 13 residues. The CDR3 reads CASSQVDGTEAFF. In nucleotides, the CDR3 is TGTGCCAGCAGCCAAGTGGACGGCACTGAAGCTTTCTTT.

Concerning this clone itself: At one end, the junction sequence differs from germline, possibly due to a read error. The same CDR3 also results from other DNA sequences found in this sample. The chain carries TRBV27 and TRBJ2-7; either TRBD1 or TRBD2 may fit D (5 bases each). This CDR3 region has 16 residues. The germline CDR1 and CDR2 sequences are MNHEY and SMNVEV (reference sequence). CDR3 bases: TGTGCCAGCAGTTCCCACCGAAGACGGGGCCCTTACGGGCAGTACTTC. Translating gives CASSSHRRRGPYGQYF.

The chain combines TRBV19 with TRBJ2-7, with 7 bases matching TRBD2. The V gene's germline CDR1 is LNHDA and CDR2 SQIVND (reference sequence). The J segment lost 0 bases and the V segment lost 8 bases, leaving 4 bases of the junction unmatched. The CDR3 extends over 13 amino acids. In DNA, the CDR3 is TGTGCCAGTGTCGGGAGGAACTCCTACGAGCAGTACTTC. It is translated as CASVGRNSYEQYF.

This clone was counted once. This sequence joins TRBV30 and TRBJ1-4, with TRBD1 as a possible D gene (5 bases). Germline CDR1 GTSNPN, CDR2 SVGIG (reference sequence). The V and J ends lost 8 bases and 8 bases respectively, with 18 bases between them. CDR3 size: 13 residues. CDR3: CAATGPLGEKLFF. Here the CDR3 DNA reads TGTGCCGCTACGGGGCCTTTAGGGGAAAAACTGTTTTTT.

V usage is TRBV5-5 and J usage is TRBJ2-3; D gene ambiguous. The CDR3 extends over 12 amino acids. The germline CDR1 and CDR2 sequences are SGHKS and YYEKEE (reference sequence). V lost 7 bases and J 5 bases, leaving 11 bases between the germline ends. As DNA, the CDR3 is TGTGCCAGCTCGCTCGTGGAAGATACGCAGTATTTT. Protein: CASSLVEDTQYF. The full variable domain, in which reference TRBV5-5 and TRBJ2-3 provide the parts outside the CDR3, is DAGVTQSPTHLIKTRGQQVTLRCSPISGHKSVSWYQQVLGQGPQFIFQYYEKEERGRGNFPDRFSARQFPNYSSELNVNALLLGDSALYLCASSLVEDTQYFGPGTRLTVL.

This chain uses TRBV19 with TRBJ1-3; perhaps TRBD1 as D (5 bases). Trimming pared 3 bases from V and 2 bases from J, leaving 8 bases between. Germline lookup yields CDR1 LNHDA and CDR2 SQIVND (reference sequence). CDR3 size: 14 residues. This chain's CDR3 is CASSIPGTGNTIYF. The CDR3 region has the DNA TGTGCCAGTAGTATCCCAGGGACTGGAAACACCATATATTTT.

The V call is TRBV11-2, the J call TRBJ1-2; D gene uncertain. The V gene lost 6 bases and the J gene lost 4 bases, with 15 bases spanning the gap. Looked up from germline, CDR1 is SGHAT and CDR2 is FQNNGV. The CDR3 is 14 residues long. Written as DNA, the CDR3 is TGTGCCAGCAGGTATCCCCGGGCAGTCTATGGCTACACCTTC. Translating it yields CASRYPRAVYGYTF.

The V gene is TRBV10-2, the J gene TRBJ2-5, with 8 bases aligning to TRBD2. Germline V gene data show CDR1 as WSHSY and CDR2 as SAAADI. The CDR3 has 14 residues. Trimming cost V 6 bases and J 4 bases; bases outside gene matches: 7. CDR3 coding DNA: TGCGCCAGCAGAAAGTTAGGACTAGCAGAGACCCAGTACTTC. This sequence encodes CASRKLGLAETQYF.

This clone was observed a few times. The chain combines TRBV10-3 with TRBJ2-7, with a tentative D call TRBD2 (5 bases). The germline CDR1 and CDR2 sequences are ENHRY and SYGVKD. V was trimmed by 0 bases and J by 6 bases, leaving 15 bases between them. This CDR3 is built from 15 residues. CDR3 in amino acids: CAISESSPVEVEQYF. DNA for the CDR3: TGTGCCATCAGTGAGTCGAGCCCGGTGGAGGTCGAGCAGTACTTC.

This clone appeared a few times. V and J are TRBV6-6 and TRBJ1-1; no clear D. Germline V gene lookup returns CDR1 MNHNY and CDR2 SVGAGI (reference sequence). This CDR3 is built from 13 residues. V lost 4 bases and J 1 base, leaving 7 bases between the germline ends. The CDR3: CASSFTTNTEAFF. The CDR3 coding sequence is TGTGCCAGCAGTTTTACGACGAACACTGAAGCTTTCTTT.

This chain uses TRBV2 with TRBJ2-7, with D tentatively TRBD2 (6 bases). The CDR3 sequence is 13 residues long. V gave up 7 bases and J gave up 3 bases, with 13 bases separating them. Looked up from germline, CDR1 is SNHLY and CDR2 is FYNNEI. The CDR3 sequence: CASKAGGYYEQYF. CDR3 nucleotides: TGTGCCAGCAAGGCTGGGGGGTACTACGAGCAGTACTTC.

This clone was seen once. This chain connects TRBV4-2 to TRBJ2-3, with D possibly being TRBD2 (5 bases). Trimming removed 4 bases from V and 1 base from J, with 21 bases in between. The CDR3 sequence is 18 residues long. Per germline, CDR1 LGHNA and CDR2 YNFKEQ. In DNA, the CDR3 is TGTGCCAGCAGCCTCCGAGGTCTAGCAGATCTGGGCACAGATACGCAGTATTTT. Its protein product is CASSLRGLADLGTDTQYF.

The chain combines TRBV10-3 with TRBJ1-2, with D hard to call. CDR3 length: 15 residues. CDR1 ENHRY and CDR2 SYGVKD come from the germline V gene. The V end was cut by 6 bases, the J end by 0 bases, with 14 bases between. CDR3 loop: CAISLGVTTNYGYTF. The CDR3, as DNA: TGTGCCATCAGCCTCGGAGTTACCACTAACTATGGCTACACCTTC.

The J gene is TRBJ2-7, the V gene TRBV6-1; TRBD2 might be the D (5 bases). Trimming took off 2 bases at V and 2 bases at J, with 25 bases between the two ends. Germline V gene sequence: CDR1 MNHNS, CDR2 SASEGT. This CDR3 region has 19 residues. The CDR3 coding sequence is TGTGCCAGCAGTGAAATAAGGGTGCGCCGGGGTGGCAGACCCTACGAGCAGTACTTC. Protein sequence: CASSEIRVRRGGRPYEQYF.

The genes are TRBV28 and TRBJ1-5, with a possible D match to TRBD1 (5 bases). Germline V gives CDR1 MDHEN, CDR2 SYDVKM. V gave up 4 bases and J gave up 12 bases, with 13 bases separating them. This CDR3 has 12 residues. Here the CDR3 reads CASSSSGELQHF. The CDR3 nucleotides read TGTGCCAGCAGTTCCTCGGGGGAACTCCAGCATTTT.

The V gene is TRBV7-6, the J gene TRBJ2-2; 9 nucleotides agree with TRBD1. Germline values: CDR1 SGHVS, CDR2 FNYEAQ. The CDR3 has 15 amino acids. Trimming removed 3 bases from V and 5 bases from J; junction bases left unmatched: 4. CDR3 amino acids: CASSFLGQGTGELFF. Here the CDR3 DNA reads TGTGCCAGCAGCTTCCTGGGACAGGGAACCGGGGAGCTGTTTTTT.

Only a few counts were recorded for this clone. The rearrangement joins TRBV10-1 to TRBJ2-3; D might be TRBD2 (5 bases). The germline V and J ends were trimmed by 0 bases and 1 base, with 5 bases remaining between them. CDR3 length: 14 amino acids. The germline V gene has CDR1 WNHNN and CDR2 SYGVQD (reference sequence). The CDR3 nucleotides are TGCGCCAGCAGTGAGTCCGGGGGCACAGATACGCAGTATTTT. Amino acid sequence: CASSESGGTDTQYF.

This clone was recorded only once. The V and J genes are TRBV2 and TRBJ2-5; a weak D match, TRBD2 (6 bases). Looked up from germline, CDR1 is SNHLY and CDR2 is FYNNEI. The CDR3 covers 13 residues. V was cut by 3 bases and J by 2 bases, with 7 bases left in between. In nucleotides, the CDR3 is TGTGCCAGCAGTGATGGGGGGCAAGAGACCCAGTACTTC. Protein product: CASSDGGQETQYF.

By share, this clone counts as medium-sized. The sample holds other DNA sequences that translate to the same CDR3. The J gene is TRBJ1-1, the V gene TRBV28, with D unresolved. Germline CDR1 and CDR2: MDHEN and SYDVKM. The CDR3 spans 12 residues. The V gene lost 2 bases and the J gene lost 6 bases, with 7 bases spanning the gap. CDR3: CASSLRRAEAFF. CDR3 in DNA: TGTGCCAGCAGTTTAAGGAGGGCTGAAGCTTTCTTT.

The genes are TRBV4-3 and TRBJ1-4; D remains unclear. The germline gives CDR1 LGHNA, CDR2 YSLEER. V lost 5 bases, J lost 1 base, and 14 bases lay in between. The CDR3 covers 16 residues. The CDR3 protein is CASSSSWHLTNEKLFF. CDR3 sequence (DNA): TGCGCCAGCAGCTCGTCTTGGCACTTAACTAATGAAAAACTGTTTTTT.

The sample holds one count of this clone. The chain links TRBV2 to TRBJ1-4; tentatively, D is TRBD1 (5 bases). The germline V gene has CDR1 SNHLY and CDR2 FYNNEI. Trimming removed 6 bases from V and 1 base from J, with 12 bases in between. The CDR3 length is 15 residues. CDR3 nucleotide sequence: TGTGCCAGCAGGGTCCAGGGACTAACTAATGAAAAACTGTTTTTT. Its translation is CASRVQGLTNEKLFF.

The V call is TRBV28, the J call TRBJ2-2, with D possibly TRBD2 on 6 matching bases. The germline CDR1 and CDR2 sequences are MDHEN and SYDVKM. Trimming stripped 2 bases from V and 5 bases from J, with 9 bases between. The CDR3 runs 14 residues. The CDR3 bases are TGTGCCAGCAGTTTAACTGCGGGAACCGGGGAGCTGTTTTTT. Its protein product is CASSLTAGTGELFF.

The rearrangement joins TRBV7-9 to TRBJ1-1, with unresolved D. V gave up 1 base and J gave up 0 bases, with 6 bases separating them. Germline assignment: CDR1 SEHNR and CDR2 FQNEAQ (reference sequence). CDR3 length: 14 residues. The DNA for the CDR3 is TGTGCCAGCAGCTTAGGTCAGATGAACACTGAAGCTTTCTTT. This gives the protein CASSLGQMNTEAFF.